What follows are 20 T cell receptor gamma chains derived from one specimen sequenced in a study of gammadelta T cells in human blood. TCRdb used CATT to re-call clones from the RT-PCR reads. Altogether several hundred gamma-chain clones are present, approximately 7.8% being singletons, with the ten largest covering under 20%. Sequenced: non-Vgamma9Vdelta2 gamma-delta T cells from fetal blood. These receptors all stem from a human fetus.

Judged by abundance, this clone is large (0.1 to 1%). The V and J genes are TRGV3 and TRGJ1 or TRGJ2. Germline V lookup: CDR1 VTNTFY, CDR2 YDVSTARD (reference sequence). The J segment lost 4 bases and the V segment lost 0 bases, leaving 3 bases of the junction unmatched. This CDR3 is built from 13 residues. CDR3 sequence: CATWDRSYYKKLF. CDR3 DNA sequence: TGTGCCACCTGGGACAGGAGCTATTATAAGAAACTCTTT.

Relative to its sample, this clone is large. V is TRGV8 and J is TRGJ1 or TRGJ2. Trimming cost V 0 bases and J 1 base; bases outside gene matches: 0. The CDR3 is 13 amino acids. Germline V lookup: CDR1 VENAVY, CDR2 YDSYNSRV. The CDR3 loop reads CATWDRNYYKKLF. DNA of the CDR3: TGTGCCACCTGGGATAGGAATTATTATAAGAAACTCTTT.

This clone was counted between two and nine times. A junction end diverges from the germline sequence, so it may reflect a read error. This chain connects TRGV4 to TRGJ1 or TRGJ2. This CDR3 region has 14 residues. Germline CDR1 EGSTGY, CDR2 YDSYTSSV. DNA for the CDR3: TGTGCCGCCTGGGATGAGTCTCTTTATTATAAGAAACTCTTT. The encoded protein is CAAWDESLYYKKLF.

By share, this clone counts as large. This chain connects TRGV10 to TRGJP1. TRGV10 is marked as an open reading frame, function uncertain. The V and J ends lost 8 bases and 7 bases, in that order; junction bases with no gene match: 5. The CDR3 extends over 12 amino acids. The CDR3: CAAWARGWFKIF. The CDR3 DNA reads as TGTGCTGCGTGGGCACGTGGTTGGTTCAAGATATTT.

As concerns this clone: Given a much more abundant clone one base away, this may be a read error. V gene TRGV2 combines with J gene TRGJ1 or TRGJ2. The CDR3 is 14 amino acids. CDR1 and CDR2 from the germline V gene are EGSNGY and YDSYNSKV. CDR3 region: CAPWDGSNYYKKLF. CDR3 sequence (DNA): TGTGCCCCCTGGGACGGATCGAATTATTATAAGAAACTCTTT.

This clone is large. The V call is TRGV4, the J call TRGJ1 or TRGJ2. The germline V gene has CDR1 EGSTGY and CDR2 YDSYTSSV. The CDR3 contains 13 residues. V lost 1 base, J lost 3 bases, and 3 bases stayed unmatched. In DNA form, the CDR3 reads TGTGCCACCTGGGATGGCACTTATTATAAGAAACTCTTT. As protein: CATWDGTYYKKLF.

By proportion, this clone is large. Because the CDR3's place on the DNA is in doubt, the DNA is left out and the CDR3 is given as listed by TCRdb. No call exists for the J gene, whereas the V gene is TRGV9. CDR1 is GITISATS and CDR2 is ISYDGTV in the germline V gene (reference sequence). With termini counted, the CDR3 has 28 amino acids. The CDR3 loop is CALWVARNSLAVEQHLLSQVSIGRIQHF.

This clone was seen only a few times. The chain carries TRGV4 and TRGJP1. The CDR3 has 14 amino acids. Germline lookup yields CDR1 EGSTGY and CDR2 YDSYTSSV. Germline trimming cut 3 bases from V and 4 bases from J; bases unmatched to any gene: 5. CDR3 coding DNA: TGTGCCACCTGGGATTTCCGCACTGGTTGGTTCAAGATATTT. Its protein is CATWDFRTGWFKIF.

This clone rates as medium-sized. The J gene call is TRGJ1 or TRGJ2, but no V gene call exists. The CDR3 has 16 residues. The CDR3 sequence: CATWDRLNNRDYKKLF. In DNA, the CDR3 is TGTGCCACCTGGGACAGGCTGAATAATCGAGATTATAAGAAACTCTTT.

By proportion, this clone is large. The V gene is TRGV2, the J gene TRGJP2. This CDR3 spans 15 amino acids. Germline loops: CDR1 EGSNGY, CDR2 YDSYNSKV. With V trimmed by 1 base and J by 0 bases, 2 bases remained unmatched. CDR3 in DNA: TGTGCCACCTGGGACGGCTATAGTAGTGATTGGATCAAGACGTTT. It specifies CATWDGYSSDWIKTF.

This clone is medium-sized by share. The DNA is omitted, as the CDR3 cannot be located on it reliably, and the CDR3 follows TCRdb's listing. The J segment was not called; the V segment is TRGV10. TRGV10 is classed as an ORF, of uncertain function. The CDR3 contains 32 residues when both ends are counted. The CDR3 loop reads CAAWDWGVIIRNSLAVEQHLLSQVSIGRIQHF.

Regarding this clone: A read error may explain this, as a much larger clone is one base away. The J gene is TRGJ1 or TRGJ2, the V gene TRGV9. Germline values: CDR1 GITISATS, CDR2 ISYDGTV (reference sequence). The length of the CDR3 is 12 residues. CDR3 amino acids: CALWEVRYKRLF. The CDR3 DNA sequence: TGTGCCTTGTGGGAGGTGCGCTATAAGAGACTCTTT.

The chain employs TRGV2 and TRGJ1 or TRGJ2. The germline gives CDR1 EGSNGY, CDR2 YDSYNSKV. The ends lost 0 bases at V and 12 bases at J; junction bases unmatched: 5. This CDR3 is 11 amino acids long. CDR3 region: CATWDGPGKLF. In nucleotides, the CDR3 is TGTGCCACCTGGGACGGGCCTGGGAAACTCTTT.

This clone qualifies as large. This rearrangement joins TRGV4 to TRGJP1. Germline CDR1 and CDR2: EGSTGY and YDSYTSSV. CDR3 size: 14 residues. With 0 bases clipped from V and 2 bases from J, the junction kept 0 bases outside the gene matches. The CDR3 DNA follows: TGTGCCACCTGGGATGGGACCACTGGTTGGTTCAAGATATTT. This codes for CATWDGTTGWFKIF.

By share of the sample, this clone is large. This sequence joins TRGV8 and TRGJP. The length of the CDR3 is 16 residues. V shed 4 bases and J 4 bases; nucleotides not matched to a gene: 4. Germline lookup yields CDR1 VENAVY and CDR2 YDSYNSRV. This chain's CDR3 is CATWEVQELGKKIKVF. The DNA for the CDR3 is TGTGCCACCTGGGAGGTACAAGAGTTGGGCAAAAAAATCAAGGTATTT.

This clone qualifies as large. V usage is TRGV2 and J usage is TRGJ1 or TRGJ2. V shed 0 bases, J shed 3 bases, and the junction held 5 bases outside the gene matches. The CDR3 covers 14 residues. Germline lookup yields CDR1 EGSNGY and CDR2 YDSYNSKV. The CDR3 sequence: CATWDGPLYYKKLF. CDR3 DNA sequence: TGTGCCACCTGGGACGGGCCCCTTTATTATAAGAAACTCTTT.

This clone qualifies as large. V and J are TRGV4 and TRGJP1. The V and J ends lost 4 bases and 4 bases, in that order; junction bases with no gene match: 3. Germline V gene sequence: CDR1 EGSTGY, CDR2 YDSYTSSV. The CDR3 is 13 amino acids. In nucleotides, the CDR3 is TGTGCCACCTGGGACCTCACTGGTTGGTTCAAGATATTT. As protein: CATWDLTGWFKIF.

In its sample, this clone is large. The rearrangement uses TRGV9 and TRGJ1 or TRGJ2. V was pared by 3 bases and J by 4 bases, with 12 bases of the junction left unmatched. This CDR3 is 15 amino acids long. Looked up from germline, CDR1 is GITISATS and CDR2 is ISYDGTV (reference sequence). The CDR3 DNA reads TGTGCCTTGTGGGAGTTCAAAGGGAGATATTATAAGAAACTCTTT. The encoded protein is CALWEFKGRYYKKLF.

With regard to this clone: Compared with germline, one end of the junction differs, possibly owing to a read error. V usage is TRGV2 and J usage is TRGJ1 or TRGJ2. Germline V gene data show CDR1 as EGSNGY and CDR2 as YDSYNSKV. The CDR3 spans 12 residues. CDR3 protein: CAPWDGYYKKLF. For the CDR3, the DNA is TGTGCCCCCTGGGACGGGTATTATAAGAAACTCTTT.

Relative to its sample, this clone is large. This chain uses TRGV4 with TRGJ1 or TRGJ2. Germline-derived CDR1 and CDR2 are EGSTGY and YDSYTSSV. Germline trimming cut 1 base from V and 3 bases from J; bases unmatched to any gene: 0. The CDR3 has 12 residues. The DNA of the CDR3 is TGTGCCACCTGGGATGGTTATTATAAGAAACTCTTT. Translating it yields CATWDGYYKKLF.